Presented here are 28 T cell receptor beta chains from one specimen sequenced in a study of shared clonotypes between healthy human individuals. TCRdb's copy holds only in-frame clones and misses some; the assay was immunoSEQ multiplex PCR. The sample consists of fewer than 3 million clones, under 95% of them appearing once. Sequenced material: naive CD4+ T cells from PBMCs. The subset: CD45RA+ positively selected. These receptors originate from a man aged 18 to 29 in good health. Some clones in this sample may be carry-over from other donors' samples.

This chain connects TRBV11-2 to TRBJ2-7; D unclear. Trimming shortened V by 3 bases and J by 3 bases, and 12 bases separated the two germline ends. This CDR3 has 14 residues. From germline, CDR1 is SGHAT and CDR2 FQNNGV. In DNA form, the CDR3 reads TGTGCCAGCAGCTTGGGCTCCCCTGGCTACGAGCAGTACTTC. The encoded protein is CASSLGSPGYEQYF.

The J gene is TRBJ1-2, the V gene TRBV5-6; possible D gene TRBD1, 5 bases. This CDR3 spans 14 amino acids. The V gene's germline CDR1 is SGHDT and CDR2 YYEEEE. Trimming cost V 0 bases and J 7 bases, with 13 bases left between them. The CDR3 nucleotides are TGTGCCAGCAGCTTGGGGCGGGGCGGAGGTGGCTACACCTTC. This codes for CASSLGRGGGGYTF.

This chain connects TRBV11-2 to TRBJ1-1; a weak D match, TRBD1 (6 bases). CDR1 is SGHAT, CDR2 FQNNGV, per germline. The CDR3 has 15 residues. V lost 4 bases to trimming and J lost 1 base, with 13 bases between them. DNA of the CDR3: TGTGCCAGCAGCTCGTCAGACAGGCAGAACACTGAAGCTTTCTTT. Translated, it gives CASSSSDRQNTEAFF.

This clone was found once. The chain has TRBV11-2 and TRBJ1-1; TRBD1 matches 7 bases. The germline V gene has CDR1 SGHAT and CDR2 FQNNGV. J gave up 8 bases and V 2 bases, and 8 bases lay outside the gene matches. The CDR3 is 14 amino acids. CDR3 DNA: TGTGCCAGCAGCTTATTTCGACAGGGTTTCGAAGCTTTCTTT. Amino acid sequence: CASSLFRQGFEAFF.

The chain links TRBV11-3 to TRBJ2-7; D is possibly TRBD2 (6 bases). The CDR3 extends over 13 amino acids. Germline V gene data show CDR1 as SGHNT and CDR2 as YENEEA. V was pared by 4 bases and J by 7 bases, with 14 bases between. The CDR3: CASSSGLLGEQYF. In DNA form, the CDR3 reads TGTGCCAGCAGCTCGGGACTCCTGGGGGAGCAGTACTTC. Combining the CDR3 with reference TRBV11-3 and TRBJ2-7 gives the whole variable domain EAGVVQSPRYKIIEKKQPVAFWCNPISGHNTLYWYLQNLGQGPELLIRYENEEAVDDSQLPKDRFSAERLKGVDSTLKIQPAELGDSAVYLCASSSGLLGEQYFGPGTRLTVT.

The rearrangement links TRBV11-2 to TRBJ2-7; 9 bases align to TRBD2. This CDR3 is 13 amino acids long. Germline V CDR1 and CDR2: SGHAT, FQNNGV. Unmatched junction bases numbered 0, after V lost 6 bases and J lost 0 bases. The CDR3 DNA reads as TGTGCCAGCAGGACTAGCGGCTCCTACGAGCAGTACTTC. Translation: CASRTSGSYEQYF.

The CDR3 DNA reads TGTGCCAGCAGCGCCCAACAGGGGGCCGACACTGAAGCTTTCTTT. Protein: CASSAQQGADTEAFF. This chain joins TRBV7-2 and TRBJ1-1, with 9 bases lining up with TRBD1. This CDR3 spans 15 amino acids. CDR1 is SGHTA, CDR2 FQGNSA, per germline. V lost 5 bases to trimming and J lost 3 bases; unmatched junction nucleotides: 7.

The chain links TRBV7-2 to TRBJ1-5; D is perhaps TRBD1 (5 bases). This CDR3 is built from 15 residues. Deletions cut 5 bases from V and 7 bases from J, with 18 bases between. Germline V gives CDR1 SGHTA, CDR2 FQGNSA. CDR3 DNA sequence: TGTGCCAGCAGCCTACAAGCCAGGGCGGGACAGCCCCAGCATTTT. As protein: CASSLQARAGQPQHF.

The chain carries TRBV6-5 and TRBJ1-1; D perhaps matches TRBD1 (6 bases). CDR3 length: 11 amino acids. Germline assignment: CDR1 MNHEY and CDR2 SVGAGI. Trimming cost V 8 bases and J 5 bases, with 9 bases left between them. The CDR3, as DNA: TGTGCCAGCGAGAGGGGGACTGAAGCTTTCTTT. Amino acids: CASERGTEAFF.

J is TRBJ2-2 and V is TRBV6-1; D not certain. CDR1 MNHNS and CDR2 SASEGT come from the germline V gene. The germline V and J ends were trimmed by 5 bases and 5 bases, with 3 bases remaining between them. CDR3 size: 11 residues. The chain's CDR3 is CASSRTGELFF. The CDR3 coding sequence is TGTGCCAGCAGTCGGACCGGGGAGCTGTTTTTT.

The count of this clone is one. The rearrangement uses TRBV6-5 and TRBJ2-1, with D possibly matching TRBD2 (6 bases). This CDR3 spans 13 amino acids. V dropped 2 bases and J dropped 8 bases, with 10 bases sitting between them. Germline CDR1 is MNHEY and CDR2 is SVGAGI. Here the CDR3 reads CASSYGGFDEQFF. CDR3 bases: TGTGCCAGCAGTTACGGGGGGTTTGATGAGCAGTTCTTC.

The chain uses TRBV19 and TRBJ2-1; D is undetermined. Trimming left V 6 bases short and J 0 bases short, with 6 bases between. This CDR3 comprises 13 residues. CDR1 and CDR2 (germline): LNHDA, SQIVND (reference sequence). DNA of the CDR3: TGTGCCAGTAGGCAGGCCTCCTACAATGAGCAGTTCTTC. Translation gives CASRQASYNEQFF.

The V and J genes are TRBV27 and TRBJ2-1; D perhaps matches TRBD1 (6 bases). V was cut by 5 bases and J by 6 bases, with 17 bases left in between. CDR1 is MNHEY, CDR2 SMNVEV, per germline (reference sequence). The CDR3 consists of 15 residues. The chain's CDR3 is CASSKGQIGSNEQFF. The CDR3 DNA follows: TGTGCCAGCAGTAAAGGACAGATCGGGTCCAATGAGCAGTTCTTC.

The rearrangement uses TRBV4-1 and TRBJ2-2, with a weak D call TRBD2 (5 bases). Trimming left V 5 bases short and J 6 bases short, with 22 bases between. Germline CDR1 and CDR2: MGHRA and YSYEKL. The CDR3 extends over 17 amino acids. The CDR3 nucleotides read TGCGCCAGCAGCAGCACTTCTAGCCTCTATCCCGCCGGGGAGCTGTTTTTT. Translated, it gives CASSSTSSLYPAGELFF.

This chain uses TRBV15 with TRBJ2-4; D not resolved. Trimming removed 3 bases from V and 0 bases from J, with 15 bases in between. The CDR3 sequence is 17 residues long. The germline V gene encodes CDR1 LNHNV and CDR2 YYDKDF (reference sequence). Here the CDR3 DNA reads TGTGCCACCAGCAGGACCCCGTGGGCGGAAGCCAAAAACATTCAGTACTTC. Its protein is CATSRTPWAEAKNIQYF.

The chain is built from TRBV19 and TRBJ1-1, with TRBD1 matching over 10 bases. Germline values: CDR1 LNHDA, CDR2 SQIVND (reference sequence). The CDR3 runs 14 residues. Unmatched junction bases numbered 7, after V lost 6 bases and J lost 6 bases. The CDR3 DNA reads TGTGCCAGTAGCGAGGGACAGGGGTTTCCTGAAGCTTTCTTT. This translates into CASSEGQGFPEAFF.

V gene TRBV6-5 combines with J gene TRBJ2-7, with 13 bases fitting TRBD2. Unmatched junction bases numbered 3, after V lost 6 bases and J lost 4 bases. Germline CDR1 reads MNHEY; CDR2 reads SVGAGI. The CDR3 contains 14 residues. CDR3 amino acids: CASRTTSGRYEQYF. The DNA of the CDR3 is TGTGCCAGCAGGACGACTAGCGGGAGGTACGAGCAGTACTTC.

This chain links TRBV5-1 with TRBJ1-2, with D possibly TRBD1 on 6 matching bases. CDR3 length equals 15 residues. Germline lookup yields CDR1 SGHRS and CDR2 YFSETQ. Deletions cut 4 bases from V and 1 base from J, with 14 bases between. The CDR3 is CASSASGGYNYGYTF. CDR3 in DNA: TGCGCCAGCAGCGCCTCGGGGGGCTATAACTATGGCTACACCTTC.

The CDR3 loop is CASKRRGQRNNEQFF. The CDR3 DNA sequence: TGTGCCAGTAAACGGAGGGGACAGCGAAACAATGAGCAGTTCTTC. The J gene is TRBJ2-1, the V gene TRBV19, with a tentative D call TRBD1 (7 bases). V was trimmed by 7 bases and J by 5 bases, leaving 18 bases between them. Germline CDR1 reads LNHDA; CDR2 reads SQIVND (reference sequence). CDR3 length: 15 amino acids.

CDR3 amino acids: CASSQAGTLSNQPQHF. For the CDR3, the DNA is TGTGCCAGTTCCCAGGCAGGGACCCTTAGCAATCAGCCCCAGCATTTT. The rearrangement links TRBV28 to TRBJ1-5; maybe TRBD1 (5 bases). Germline CDR1 is MDHEN and CDR2 is SYDVKM. The CDR3 has 16 residues. Trimming shortened V by 9 bases and J by 0 bases, and 18 bases separated the two germline ends.

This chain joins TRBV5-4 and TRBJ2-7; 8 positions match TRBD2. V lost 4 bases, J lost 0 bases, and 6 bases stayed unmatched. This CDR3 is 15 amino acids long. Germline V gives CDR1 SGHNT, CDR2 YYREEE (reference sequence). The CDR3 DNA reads TGTGCCAGCAGCACAAGACTAGCGAGCTCCTACGAGCAGTACTTC. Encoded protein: CASSTRLASSYEQYF.

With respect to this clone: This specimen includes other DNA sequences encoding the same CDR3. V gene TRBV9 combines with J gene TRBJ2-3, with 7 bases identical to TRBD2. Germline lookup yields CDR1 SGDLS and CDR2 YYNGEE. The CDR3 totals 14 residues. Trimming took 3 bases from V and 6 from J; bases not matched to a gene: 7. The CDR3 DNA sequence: TGTGCCAGCAGCGCCCGACCCGGGGGGGATACGCAGTATTTT. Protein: CASSARPGGDTQYF.

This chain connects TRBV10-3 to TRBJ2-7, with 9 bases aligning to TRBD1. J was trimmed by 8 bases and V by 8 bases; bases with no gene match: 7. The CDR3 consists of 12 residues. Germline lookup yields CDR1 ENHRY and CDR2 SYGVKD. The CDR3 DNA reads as TGTGCCATCGCCACACAGGGGGCGAAGCAGTACTTC. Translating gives CAIATQGAKQYF.

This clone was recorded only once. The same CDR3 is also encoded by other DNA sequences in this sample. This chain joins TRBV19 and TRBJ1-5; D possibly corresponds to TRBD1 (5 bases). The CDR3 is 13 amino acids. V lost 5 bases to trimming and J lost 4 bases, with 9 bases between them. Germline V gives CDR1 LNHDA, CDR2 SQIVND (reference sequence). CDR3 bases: TGTGCCAGTAGTGGGACGGGGAATCAGCCCCAGCATTTT. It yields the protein CASSGTGNQPQHF.

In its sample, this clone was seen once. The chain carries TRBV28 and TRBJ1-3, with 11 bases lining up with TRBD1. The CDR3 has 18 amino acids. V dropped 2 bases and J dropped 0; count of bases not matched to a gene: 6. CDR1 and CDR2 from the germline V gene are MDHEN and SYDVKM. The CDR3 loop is CASSLRWTGGPSGNTIYF. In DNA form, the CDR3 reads TGTGCCAGCAGTTTAAGGTGGACAGGGGGCCCCTCTGGAAACACCATATATTTT.

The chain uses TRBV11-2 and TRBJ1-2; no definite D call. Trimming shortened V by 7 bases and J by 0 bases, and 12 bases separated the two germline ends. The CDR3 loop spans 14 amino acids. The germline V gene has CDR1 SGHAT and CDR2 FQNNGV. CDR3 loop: CASNPGGANYGYTF. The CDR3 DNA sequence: TGTGCCAGCAACCCCGGTGGGGCTAACTATGGCTACACCTTC.

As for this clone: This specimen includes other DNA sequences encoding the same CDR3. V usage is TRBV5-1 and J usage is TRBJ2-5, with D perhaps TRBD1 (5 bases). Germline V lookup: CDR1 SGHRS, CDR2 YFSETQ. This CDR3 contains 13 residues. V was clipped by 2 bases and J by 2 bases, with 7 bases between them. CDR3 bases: TGCGCCAGCAGCTTTCAGGGACAAGAGACCCAGTACTTC. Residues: CASSFQGQETQYF.

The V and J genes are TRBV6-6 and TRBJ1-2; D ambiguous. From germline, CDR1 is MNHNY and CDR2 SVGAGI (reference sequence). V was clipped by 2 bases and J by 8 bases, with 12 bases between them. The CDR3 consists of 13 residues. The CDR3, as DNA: TGTGCCAGCAGTTACCGACCCGATTTAGGCTACACCTTC. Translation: CASSYRPDLGYTF.